The next 18 T cell receptor beta chains were all read from a single sample in a study of blood T cell repertoires in COVID-19. The repertoire was sequenced with immunoSEQ multiplex PCR; TCRdb's copy has only in-frame clones and lacks some. The top ten hold about 2.6% of the sample, which has more than 120,000 clones, roughly 85% seen once. The sequenced sample consisted of peripheral blood. The source is a human donor with acute or convalescent COVID-19. The donor label of this sample is uncertain.

V and J are TRBV6-2 or TRBV6-3 and TRBJ2-3; TRBD2 aligns across 13 bases. Unmatched junction bases numbered 10, after V lost 6 bases and J lost 4 bases. The CDR3 is made up of 17 amino acids. CDR1 is MNHEY and CDR2 is SVGEGT in the germline V gene. The CDR3 sequence: CASSSLRLAGGADTQYF. The DNA for the CDR3 is TGTGCCAGCAGCTCCCTAAGACTAGCGGGAGGCGCAGATACGCAGTATTTT.

V usage is TRBV13 and J usage is TRBJ1-1, with 7 bases fitting TRBD1. The germline V gene encodes CDR1 PRHDT and CDR2 FYEKMQ (reference sequence). With 5 bases clipped from V and 7 bases from J, the junction kept 7 bases outside the gene matches. The CDR3 sequence is 13 residues long. The DNA for the CDR3 is TGTGCCAGCAGCCGTCCAGGGGGAAATGAAGCTTTCTTT. Protein product: CASSRPGGNEAFF.

This clone came up a few times. The chain couples TRBV10-3 to TRBJ2-3; D remains unclear. Germline V gene lookup returns CDR1 ENHRY and CDR2 SYGVKD. Trimming shortened V by 1 base and J by 7 bases, and 6 bases separated the two germline ends. This CDR3 is built from 12 residues. This chain's CDR3 is CAISEFQNTQYF. The CDR3 DNA is TGTGCCATCAGTGAGTTTCAGAATACGCAGTATTTT.

The rearrangement links TRBV6-1 to TRBJ1-1; D is unresolved. This CDR3 region has 16 residues. Deletions cut 2 bases from V and 1 base from J, with 14 bases between. Looked up from germline, CDR1 is MNHNS and CDR2 is SASEGT. Written as DNA, the CDR3 is TGTGCCAGCAGTGAATCTGAGGGTCGGGGGAACACTGAAGCTTTCTTT. Amino acids: CASSESEGRGNTEAFF.

The rearrangement links TRBV6-5 to TRBJ2-2, with D perhaps TRBD1 (5 bases). With 4 bases removed from V and 6 bases from J, the gap between germline ends came to 15 bases. Germline loops: CDR1 MNHEY, CDR2 SVGAGI. The length of the CDR3 is 15 residues. CDR3 loop: CASSLRQFSPGELFF. The CDR3 nucleotides read TGTGCCAGCAGTTTAAGACAGTTTAGTCCCGGGGAGCTGTTTTTT.

This chain connects TRBV19 to TRBJ1-1, with TRBD1 matching 7 bases. Germline CDR1 LNHDA, CDR2 SQIVND (reference sequence). CDR3 size: 12 residues. The V gene end was trimmed by 7 bases and the J gene end by 3 bases; junction bases not matched to a gene: 2. This chain's CDR3 is CASKTGDTEAFF. The CDR3 DNA reads as TGTGCCAGTAAAACAGGGGACACTGAAGCTTTCTTT.

This clone was detected only a few times. The chain joins TRBV19 to TRBJ1-5, with 10 bases lining up with TRBD1. Per the germline V gene, CDR1 is LNHDA and CDR2 is SQIVND (reference sequence). This CDR3 has 15 residues. V shed 6 bases, J shed 7 bases, and the junction held 9 bases outside the gene matches. CDR3 in DNA: TGTGCCAGTAGCCCCGGGACAGGGGACCGCCAGCCCCAGCATTTT. Protein product: CASSPGTGDRQPQHF.

V is TRBV3-1 (or the pseudogene TRBV3-2) and J is TRBJ1-1, with D maybe TRBD1 (6 bases). Germline values: CDR1 LGHDT, CDR2 YNNKEL (reference sequence). The length of the CDR3 is 13 residues. The V gene lost 4 bases and the J gene lost 3 bases, with 9 bases spanning the gap. The CDR3 bases are TGTGCCAGCAGCCTCAGGGGTGACACTGAAGCTTTCTTT. It yields the protein CASSLRGDTEAFF.

This chain uses TRBV19 with TRBJ2-3; TRBD2 matches 8 bases. Germline assignment: CDR1 LNHDA and CDR2 SQIVND (reference sequence). This CDR3 region has 17 residues. J lost 4 bases, V lost 3 bases, and 12 bases had no gene match. CDR3: CASSMGLSGSGADTQYF. The CDR3 DNA follows: TGTGCCAGTAGTATGGGCCTAAGCGGGAGCGGGGCAGATACGCAGTATTTT.

The chain combines TRBV28 with TRBJ1-4; the D is unclear. V gave up 8 bases and J gave up 0 bases, with 7 bases separating them. The CDR3 loop spans 13 amino acids. CDR1 is MDHEN and CDR2 is SYDVKM in the germline V gene. In nucleotides, the CDR3 is TGTGCCAGCGTGGAGACAACTAATGAAAAACTGTTTTTT. This gives the protein CASVETTNEKLFF.

This chain links TRBV5-6 with TRBJ1-1; D unresolved. Trimming shortened V by 0 bases and J by 11 bases, and 17 bases separated the two germline ends. Per germline, CDR1 SGHDT and CDR2 YYEEEE. The CDR3 consists of 14 residues. The DNA of the CDR3 is TGTGCCAGCAGCTTGGCCGGGTCAACTTTCGCGGCTTTCTTT. The encoded protein is CASSLAGSTFAAFF.

V usage is TRBV5-1 and J usage is TRBJ1-5; the match to TRBD1 covers 7 bases. Trimming at V came to 0 bases and at J to 9 bases, leaving 6 bases not matched to a gene. This CDR3 spans 14 amino acids. CDR1 and CDR2 (germline): SGHRS, YFSETQ. For the CDR3, the DNA is TGCGCCAGCAGCTTGGGAGGGACAGAGGGGCCCCAGCATTTT. It codes for CASSLGGTEGPQHF.

This chain links TRBV19 with TRBJ2-7, with TRBD1 matching 11 bases. The V gene end was trimmed by 7 bases and the J gene end by 4 bases; junction bases not matched to a gene: 15. The CDR3 length is 17 residues. Germline V lookup: CDR1 LNHDA, CDR2 SQIVND (reference sequence). The CDR3 loop reads CASTAGRTGGHNYEQYF. In DNA, the CDR3 is TGTGCCAGTACCGCAGGAAGGACAGGGGGCCATAATTACGAGCAGTACTTC.

The chain has TRBV2 and TRBJ1-2; D gene ambiguous. This CDR3 spans 14 amino acids. Looked up from germline, CDR1 is SNHLY and CDR2 is FYNNEI. With 3 bases removed from V and 6 bases from J, the gap between germline ends came to 14 bases. CDR3 sequence reads: CASSDDIGWDGYTF. The CDR3 region has the DNA TGTGCCAGCAGTGATGACATTGGCTGGGATGGCTACACCTTC.

The gene calls are TRBV7-2 and TRBJ2-3; D may be TRBD2 (6 bases). This CDR3 has 14 residues. CDR1 and CDR2 from the germline V gene are SGHTA and FQGNSA. V was shortened by 6 bases and J by 6 bases, with 16 bases between the two germline ends. The CDR3 DNA reads as TGTGCCAGCAGTTCCAGGGCGGGGCTCGATACGCAGTATTTT. Translation gives CASSSRAGLDTQYF. Variable domain in full (rest from reference TRBV7-2 and TRBJ2-3): GAGVSQSPSNKVTEKGKDVELRCDPISGHTALYWYRQSLGQGLEFLIYFQGNSAPDKSGLPSDRFSAERTGGSVSTLTIQRTQQEDSAVYLCASSSRAGLDTQYFGPGTRLTVL.

The CDR3 spells CASSQARTGLAGNEQFF. The DNA for the CDR3 is TGTGCCAGCAGCCAAGCTAGGACCGGACTAGCGGGTAATGAGCAGTTCTTC. The V gene is TRBV4-2, the J gene TRBJ2-1; 11 positions agree with TRBD2. J lost 7 bases, V lost 1 base, and 9 bases had no gene match. The CDR3 extends over 17 amino acids. The germline CDR1 and CDR2 sequences are LGHNA and YNFKEQ.

This chain connects TRBV30 to TRBJ2-7, with 9 bases aligning to TRBD1. Germline V gene sequence: CDR1 GTSNPN, CDR2 SVGIG (reference sequence). The length of the CDR3 is 13 residues. DNA of the CDR3: TGTGCCTGGAGAGACAGGGGGTCCTACAAGCAGTACGTC. Amino acid sequence: CAWRDRGSYKQYV.

The chain couples TRBV19 to TRBJ1-4; possible D gene TRBD1, 5 bases. Germline lookup yields CDR1 LNHDA and CDR2 SQIVND (reference sequence). V shed 9 bases and J shed 6 bases, with 20 bases lying between them. This CDR3 spans 15 amino acids. The CDR3 spells CASRVGGLLYEKLFF. CDR3 in DNA: TGTGCCAGCAGGGTCGGGGGGTTGCTATATGAAAAACTGTTTTTT.